Below are 18 T cell receptor beta chains sequenced from a single sample in a study of naive and memory T cell subsets. Two oligonucleotides, mixed equimolar, formed the beta constant-region primer covering TRBC1 and TRBC2. TCRdb fed the UMI-ligation and nested PCR reads into MiXCR, producing one record per CDR3 protein. The sample includes about 21,000 distinct CDR3 sequences, approximately 10% seen only once; the top ten take 15% to 20%. The sample was central memory CD8+ T cells from blood. All receptors come from a human donor in good health.

This clonotype was seen repeatedly, ten times or more. This chain uses TRBV27 with TRBJ1-1; TRBD1 might be the D (5 bases). Trimming stripped 4 bases from V and 4 bases from J, with 13 bases between. Germline CDR1 MNHEY, CDR2 SMNVEV (reference sequence). The CDR3 totals 14 residues. CDR3 nucleotides: TGTGCCAGCAGTTATCAGGGTCTGCGCACTGAAGCTTTCTTT. Its translation is CASSYQGLRTEAFF.

The chain recombines TRBV28 with TRBJ2-7; unclear D gene. V was shortened by 5 bases and J by 3 bases, with 2 bases between the two germline ends. This CDR3 contains 10 residues. Germline lookup yields CDR1 MDHEN and CDR2 SYDVKM. CDR3 protein: CASSNYEQYF. Here the CDR3 DNA reads TGTGCCAGCAGTAACTACGAGCAGTACTTC. The full variable domain, completed using reference TRBV28 and TRBJ2-7, is DVKVTQSSRYLVKRTGEKVFLECVQDMDHENMFWYRQDPGLGLRLIYFSYDVKMKEKGDIPEGYSVSREKKERFSLILESASTNQTSMYLCASSNYEQYFGPGTRLTVT.

This clonotype was seen many times. The J gene is TRBJ1-1, the V gene TRBV6-5; D not resolved. V was shortened by 3 bases and J by 1 base, with 6 bases between the two germline ends. Germline assignment: CDR1 MNHEY and CDR2 SVGAGI. The CDR3 runs 13 residues. The CDR3 loop is CASSYQKNTEAFF. CDR3 bases: TGTGCCAGCAGTTATCAAAAGAACACTGAAGCTTTCTTT.

This clonotype has at least ten counts. The chain combines TRBV12-3 or TRBV12-4 with TRBJ2-1; TRBD2 aligns across 9 bases. The CDR3 consists of 14 residues. V was pared by 5 bases and J by 9 bases, with 8 bases of the junction left unmatched. The CDR3 DNA sequence: TGTGCCAGCAGTCGTATAGCGGGAGAGGGTGAGCAGTTCTTC. Translation gives CASSRIAGEGEQFF.

This clonotype was observed a few times. The CDR3 reads CASSYYDVNTEAFF. The DNA of the CDR3 is TGTGCCAGCAGTTATTACGATGTAAACACTGAAGCTTTCTTT. This sequence joins TRBV6-6 and TRBJ1-1; D ambiguous. V was cut by 3 bases and J by 2 bases, with 10 bases left in between. This CDR3 has 14 amino acids. Germline V gives CDR1 MNHNY, CDR2 SVGAGI (reference sequence).

The J gene is TRBJ2-3, the V gene TRBV7-3; D uncertain. The V end lost 6 bases, the J end lost 5 bases, and 9 bases lay between the germline ends. The CDR3 is made up of 12 amino acids. Germline assignment: CDR1 SGHTA and CDR2 FQGTGA. The CDR3 is CASSHLRDTQYF. CDR3 nucleotides: TGTGCCAGCAGTCACCTGAGAGATACGCAGTATTTT.

This clonotype has just a few counts. J is TRBJ2-7 and V is TRBV4-1, with a weak D call TRBD2 (5 bases). Germline CDR1 reads MGHRA; CDR2 reads YSYEKL. V lost 0 bases, J lost 7 bases, and 10 bases lay in between. There are 13 residues in the CDR3. CDR3 sequence reads: CASSQDLSGEQYF. The CDR3 nucleotides read TGCGCCAGCAGCCAAGACCTGTCGGGGGAGCAGTACTTC.

This clonotype was picked up a small number of times. The chain couples TRBV7-9 to TRBJ2-5; D may be TRBD2 (5 bases). Trimming removed 5 bases at V and 1 base at J, with 20 bases between. The CDR3 loop spans 17 amino acids. Germline V lookup: CDR1 SEHNR, CDR2 FQNEAQ (reference sequence). For the CDR3, the DNA is TGTGCCAGCAGCCCACGGACTGGATATACCTTCCAAGAGACCCAGTACTTC. It translates to CASSPRTGYTFQETQYF.

This sequence joins TRBV2 and TRBJ2-4, with D perhaps matching TRBD2 (5 bases). The CDR3 has 14 residues. The germline V gene encodes CDR1 SNHLY and CDR2 FYNNEI. V lost 3 bases, J lost 8 bases, and 14 bases lay in between. The chain's CDR3 is CASSDRTARDIQYF. In nucleotides, the CDR3 is TGTGCCAGCAGTGACAGGACCGCGAGGGACATTCAGTACTTC.

This clonotype was seen more than once but under ten times. This chain uses TRBV7-6 with TRBJ2-5; 8 bases are shared with TRBD1. Losses at the gene ends were 6 bases for V and 2 bases for J; bases not matched to a gene: 8. Germline loops: CDR1 SGHVS, CDR2 FNYEAQ. The CDR3 is 15 residues long. The CDR3 nucleotides read TGTGCCAGCAGGCCGGAGACAGGGGTTCAAGAGACCCAGTACTTC. Encoded protein: CASRPETGVQETQYF.

Sample share makes this clonotype medium-sized. The chain couples TRBV4-2 to TRBJ1-1; the D gene is possibly TRBD1 (5 bases). This CDR3 is 22 amino acids long. V was cut by 4 bases and J by 0 bases, with 33 bases left in between. Per the germline V gene, CDR1 is LGHNA and CDR2 is YNFKEQ. CDR3 amino acids: CASSRLSGFLSVDRKVNTEAFF. CDR3 DNA: TGTGCCAGCAGCCGTCTATCGGGTTTTTTGAGTGTTGACAGAAAGGTGAACACTGAAGCTTTCTTT.

The chain is built from TRBV5-1 and TRBJ2-4; D gene uncertain. The CDR3 loop spans 15 amino acids. V lost 3 bases, J lost 0 bases, and 10 bases lay in between. CDR1 is SGHRS and CDR2 is YFSETQ in the germline V gene. In DNA form, the CDR3 reads TGCGCCAGCAGCTCCGAGAATCAAGCCAAAAACATTCAGTACTTC. Its translation: CASSSENQAKNIQYF.

This clonotype has at least ten counts. This rearrangement joins TRBV27 to TRBJ2-1; D perhaps matches TRBD2 (6 bases). Looked up from germline, CDR1 is MNHEY and CDR2 is SMNVEV (reference sequence). V was clipped by 7 bases and J by 4 bases, with 29 bases between them. This CDR3 has 19 amino acids. The CDR3 coding sequence is TGTGCCAGCACCACCCGAAGACCTAGGGGACTCGAATTTTACAATGAGCAGTTCTTC. Translation: CASTTRRPRGLEFYNEQFF.

Within the sample, this clonotype is medium-sized. The chain joins TRBV28 to TRBJ1-6, with 7 bases aligning to TRBD1. The CDR3 runs 13 residues. Germline CDR1 is MDHEN and CDR2 is SYDVKM. V lost 4 bases, J lost 10 bases, and 4 bases stayed unmatched. The CDR3 bases are TGTGCCAGCAGTTGCGGACAGGCCTCACCCCTCCACTTT. Protein sequence: CASSCGQASPLHF. Full variable domain (remainder filled in from reference TRBV28 and TRBJ1-6): DVKVTQSSRYLVKRTGEKVFLECVQDMDHENMFWYRQDPGLGLRLIYFSYDVKMKEKGDIPEGYSVSREKKERFSLILESASTNQTSMYLCASSCGQASPLHFGNGTRLTVT.

Remarks on this clonotype: This may be a read error, as it is one base from a much larger clone. The J gene is TRBJ1-1, the V gene TRBV7-9; D is unresolved. The CDR3 has 13 residues. Trimming removed 6 bases from V and 4 bases from J, with 12 bases in between. The germline V gene has CDR1 SEHNR and CDR2 FQNEAQ (reference sequence). The DNA of the CDR3 is TGTGCCAGCAGGGTTACAGAGAGCACTGAAGCTTTCTTT. This translates into CASRVTESTEAFF.

In its sample, this clonotype was seen a few times. The genes are TRBV9 and TRBJ2-1, with 9 bases that match TRBD1. CDR3 size: 15 residues. Germline trimming cut 2 bases from V and 3 bases from J; bases unmatched to any gene: 3. The germline gives CDR1 SGDLS, CDR2 YYNGEE. The CDR3 is CASSVGTGIYNEQFF. The CDR3 nucleotides are TGTGCCAGCAGCGTGGGGACAGGGATCTACAATGAGCAGTTCTTC.

This clonotype was observed a few times. The chain couples TRBV6-5 to TRBJ2-4; D is possibly TRBD2 (6 bases). The V gene's germline CDR1 is MNHEY and CDR2 SVGAGI. This CDR3 is built from 18 residues. V was cut by 0 bases and J by 2 bases, with 17 bases left in between. DNA for the CDR3: TGTGCCAGCAGTTACTCTCGGAAGGGAGGCCTACCCAAAAACATTCAGTACTTC. Encoded protein: CASSYSRKGGLPKNIQYF.

This clonotype was observed many times. The chain combines TRBV2 with TRBJ2-1; 12 bases map to TRBD1. Germline-derived CDR1 and CDR2 are SNHLY and FYNNEI. The CDR3 is made up of 15 amino acids. V shed 3 bases, J shed 4 bases, and the junction held 1 base outside the gene matches. The CDR3 DNA sequence: TGTGCCAGCAGTGAGGGACAGGGGGCGTACAATGAGCAGTTCTTC. Encoded protein: CASSEGQGAYNEQFF.